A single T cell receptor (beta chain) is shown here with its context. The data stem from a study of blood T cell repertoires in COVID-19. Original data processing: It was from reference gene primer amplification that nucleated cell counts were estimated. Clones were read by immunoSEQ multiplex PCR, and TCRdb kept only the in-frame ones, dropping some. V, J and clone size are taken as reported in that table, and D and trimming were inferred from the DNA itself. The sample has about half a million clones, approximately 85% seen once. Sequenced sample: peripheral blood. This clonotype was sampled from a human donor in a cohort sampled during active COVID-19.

CDR3 DNA: TGCGCCAGCAGCCAAGAAGGGACACCCACCTACGAGCAGTACTTC. Translated: CASSQEGTPTYEQYF. The chain is built from TRBV4-3 and TRBJ2-7, with D possibly matching TRBD1 (6 bases). V was pared by 0 bases and J by 2 bases, with 11 bases between. CDR3 length equals 15 residues. From germline, CDR1 is LGHNA and CDR2 YSLEER.